A single sample is the source of the 4 T cell receptor beta chains below, sequenced in a study of cytomegalovirus exposure and HLA in healthy donors. In the PCR, 60 Vbeta and 13 Jbeta primers were used. Profiling relied on immunoSEQ multiplex PCR, and the TCRdb table lists in-frame clones only, not all of them. The table has under 200,000 clones, approximately 85% seen once. The specimen was PBMCs. These receptors were taken from a man aged 18 to 30 in good health and CMV-seropositive.

This clone was counted only a few times. This rearrangement joins TRBV19 to TRBJ2-7, with 10 positions matching TRBD2. This CDR3 region has 14 residues. Germline V lookup: CDR1 LNHDA, CDR2 SQIVND (reference sequence). The J segment lost 4 bases and the V segment lost 4 bases, leaving 4 bases of the junction unmatched. For the CDR3, the DNA is TGTGCCAGTAGTACGACTAGCGGGCTATACGAGCAGTACTTC. Translating gives CASSTTSGLYEQYF.

The CDR3 is CAWSVGQGMTDTQYF. For the CDR3, the DNA is TGTGCCTGGAGTGTTGGACAGGGAATGACAGATACGCAGTATTTT. The V call is TRBV30, the J call TRBJ2-3; TRBD1 matches at 8 bases. CDR3 length: 15 amino acids. Looked up from germline, CDR1 is GTSNPN and CDR2 is SVGIG (reference sequence). The V gene end was trimmed by 0 bases and the J gene end by 3 bases; junction bases not matched to a gene: 5.

The gene calls are TRBV5-1 and TRBJ2-5; 8 nucleotides match TRBD2. The CDR3 has 15 residues. Germline V lookup: CDR1 SGHRS, CDR2 YFSETQ. V shed 2 bases and J 2 bases; nucleotides not matched to a gene: 5. The CDR3: CASSLRGTSQETQYF. The CDR3 DNA reads as TGCGCCAGCAGCTTACGGGGGACTAGTCAAGAGACCCAGTACTTC. The full variable domain, with the rest looked up from reference TRBV5-1 and TRBJ2-5, is KAGVTQTPRYLIKTRGQQVTLSCSPISGHRSVSWYQQTPGQGLQFLFEYFSETQRNKGNFPGRFSGRQFSNSRSEMNVSTLELGDSALYLCASSLRGTSQETQYFGPGTRLLVL.

The chain uses TRBV5-1 and TRBJ1-2; TRBD1 might be the D (5 bases). Germline-derived CDR1 and CDR2 are SGHRS and YFSETQ. Deletions cut 4 bases from V and 6 bases from J, with 13 bases between. The CDR3 sequence is 13 residues long. The CDR3 DNA sequence: TGCGCCAGCAGCGAGGGACTGCTAGATGGCTACACCTTC. Amino acid sequence: CASSEGLLDGYTF.